The 31 T cell receptor beta chains below all came from one sample that was sequenced in a study of T-cell memory formation after mild COVID-19. In TCRdb, the 5' RACE reads were re-called with MiXCR into one record per CDR3 protein. Of 250,000 to 300,000 distinct CDR3 sequences listed, about a sixth are singletons. Source material: PBMCs or a T cell subset sorted from them (not recorded which). The receptors originated from a man aged 18-30 years who had mild COVID-19 (a few samples of this study predate the infection). Cell type and time point are not known.

This clonotype came up many times. The chain joins TRBV7-8 to TRBJ1-1; D gene uncertain. Germline CDR1 and CDR2: SGHVS and FQNEAQ. Trimming took off 10 bases at V and 1 base at J, with 7 bases between the two ends. The CDR3 has 11 residues. The CDR3 nucleotides read TGTGCCACCTCTACGAACACTGAAGCTTTCTTT. It yields the protein CATSTNTEAFF.

The V and J genes are TRBV30 and TRBJ2-5; 8 bases align to TRBD2. There are 14 residues in the CDR3. The J segment lost 4 bases and the V segment lost 4 bases, leaving 8 bases of the junction unmatched. Germline CDR1 reads GTSNPN; CDR2 reads SVGIG (reference sequence). The CDR3 is CAWTLAGGLETQYF. Here the CDR3 DNA reads TGTGCCTGGACGCTAGCGGGTGGATTAGAGACCCAGTACTTC. Full variable domain (missing parts from reference TRBV30 and TRBJ2-5): SQTIHQWPATLVQPVGSPLSLECTVEGTSNPNLYWYRQAAGRGLQLLFYSVGIGQISSEVPQNLSASRPQDRQFILSSKKLLLSDSGFYLCAWTLAGGLETQYFGPGTRLLVL.

The chain combines TRBV4-2 with TRBJ2-1; D perhaps matches TRBD2 (6 bases). The V and J ends lost 4 bases and 10 bases respectively, with 17 bases between them. This CDR3 is built from 14 residues. The V gene's germline CDR1 is LGHNA and CDR2 YNFKEQ. The chain's CDR3 is CASSRRGGMNEQFF. As DNA, the CDR3 is TGTGCCAGCAGCCGCCGGGGAGGCATGAACGAGCAGTTCTTC.

This clonotype was seen a few times. V and J are TRBV28 and TRBJ1-1; TRBD1 is a possible D gene (5 bases). This CDR3 contains 13 residues. CDR1 and CDR2 from the germline V gene are MDHEN and SYDVKM. The germline V and J ends were trimmed by 7 bases and 4 bases, with 13 bases remaining between them. The CDR3 reads CASTLQGTTEAFF. CDR3 sequence (DNA): TGTGCCAGCACCCTTCAGGGAACCACTGAAGCTTTCTTT.

The table lists this clonotype with a few counts. The J gene is TRBJ2-2, the V gene TRBV7-2; D is unclear. V lost 5 bases, J lost 4 bases, and 11 bases lay in between. From germline, CDR1 is SGHTA and CDR2 FQGNSA. This CDR3 region has 14 residues. The CDR3 DNA follows: TGTGCCAGCAGCCCCAGTCCGGGCACCGGGGAGCTGTTTTTT. Its protein is CASSPSPGTGELFF.

This clonotype appeared a few times. The chain joins TRBV2 to TRBJ2-7, with D perhaps matching TRBD2 (5 bases). The CDR3 is 15 amino acids. The germline gives CDR1 SNHLY, CDR2 FYNNEI. The CDR3 DNA reads as TGTGCCAGCAGCGAAGCCGGGATAAGGGCCTACGAGCAGTACGTC. Its translation is CASSEAGIRAYEQYV.

The genes are TRBV3-1 and TRBJ1-5; D is ambiguous. This CDR3 is 13 amino acids long. Trimming pared 2 bases from V and 9 bases from J, leaving 11 bases between. Germline CDR1 is LGHDT and CDR2 is YNNKEL (reference sequence). The CDR3 sequence is CASSQQIKGPQHF. The CDR3 DNA is TGTGCCAGCAGCCAACAAATTAAAGGGCCCCAGCATTTT.

Many counts were recorded for this clonotype. The rearrangement joins TRBV4-1 to TRBJ1-6, with 9 bases identical to TRBD1. Germline CDR1 MGHRA, CDR2 YSYEKL. The trim removed 3 bases at V and 9 bases at J, leaving 6 bases unmatched. The CDR3 totals 15 residues. CDR3 region: CASSQEKTGGSPLHF. The CDR3 DNA reads TGCGCCAGCAGCCAGGAAAAGACAGGGGGTTCACCCCTCCACTTT.

This clonotype came up a few times. The chain couples TRBV2 to TRBJ1-1; 8 bases are shared with TRBD1. The CDR3 is 16 amino acids. Germline loops: CDR1 SNHLY, CDR2 FYNNEI. Trimming removed 6 bases from V and 1 base from J; junction bases left unmatched: 10. CDR3 DNA: TGTGCCAGCAGACGCGGACAGGGAGAGGCGAACACTGAAGCTTTCTTT. Translating it yields CASRRGQGEANTEAFF.

This clonotype has a count of ten or more. The chain is built from TRBV15 and TRBJ2-1, with 8 bases lining up with TRBD2. The V and J ends lost 3 bases and 5 bases, in that order; junction bases with no gene match: 9. The CDR3 runs to 16 residues. CDR1 and CDR2 from the germline V gene are LNHNV and YYDKDF (reference sequence). In nucleotides, the CDR3 is TGTGCCACCAGCAGGGCCCGGGGGGGGTCGGACAATGAGCAGTTCTTC. Translated, it gives CATSRARGGSDNEQFF.

A few counts support this clonotype. V gene TRBV12-3 or TRBV12-4 combines with J gene TRBJ2-3, with a weak D call TRBD2 (6 bases). The CDR3 length is 15 residues. V was shortened by 2 bases and J by 7 bases, with 16 bases between the two germline ends. In nucleotides, the CDR3 is TGTGCCAGCAGTTTATTGGGCGGGAACTCAAATACGCAGTATTTT. It codes for CASSLLGGNSNTQYF.

A few counts support this clonotype. The V and J genes are TRBV6-6 and TRBJ1-6; D is ambiguous. The V gene lost 2 bases and the J gene lost 10 bases, with 6 bases spanning the gap. CDR1 and CDR2 (germline): MNHNY, SVGAGI (reference sequence). This CDR3 comprises 12 residues. CDR3 nucleotides: TGTGCCAGCAGTTACAGGAAGTCACCCCTCCACTTT. Amino acids: CASSYRKSPLHF.

This clonotype was counted between two and nine times. The gene calls are TRBV11-2 and TRBJ1-4, with 7 bases fitting TRBD1. After removal of 4 bases from V and 8 bases from J, the junction contained 7 bases not matched to a gene. Germline assignment: CDR1 SGHAT and CDR2 FQNNGV. CDR3 length equals 14 residues. CDR3 loop: CASSSGQLREKLFF. CDR3 coding DNA: TGTGCCAGCAGCTCGGGACAGCTTCGGGAAAAACTGTTTTTT.

V gene TRBV5-1 combines with J gene TRBJ2-1, with D perhaps assigned TRBD1 or TRBD2 (5 bases each). The CDR3 runs to 13 residues. Trimming took 5 bases from V and 10 from J, leaving 16 bases between them. Germline V lookup: CDR1 SGHRS, CDR2 YFSETQ. Here the CDR3 reads CASSSRDGLEQFF. The CDR3 DNA is TGCGCCAGCAGTTCCCGGGACGGCCTAGAGCAGTTCTTC.

V and J are TRBV9 and TRBJ2-3, with 8 bases that match TRBD2. The V gene end was trimmed by 1 base and the J gene end by 4 bases; junction bases not matched to a gene: 8. This CDR3 comprises 16 residues. Germline CDR1 and CDR2: SGDLS and YYNGEE. The CDR3 loop reads CASSVLGLGMADTQYF. In nucleotides, the CDR3 is TGTGCCAGCAGCGTATTGGGACTAGGTATGGCAGATACGCAGTATTTT.

In this sample, this clonotype turned up a few times. This chain links TRBV24-1 with TRBJ2-3, with D unclear. The CDR3 contains 15 residues. Germline CDR1 reads KGHDR; CDR2 reads SFDVKD. Deletions cut 0 bases from V and 5 bases from J, with 11 bases between. For the CDR3, the DNA is TGTGCCACCAGTGATTTGGCCAGTGGGGAAGATACGCAGTATTTT. It translates to CATSDLASGEDTQYF.

This rearrangement joins TRBV4-3 to TRBJ2-1, with D possibly being TRBD2 (5 bases). The CDR3 is 18 residues long. Germline CDR1 is LGHNA and CDR2 is YSLEER. The V end was cut by 0 bases, the J end by 0 bases, with 15 bases between. The CDR3 reads CASSQDGPGIISYNEQFF. In DNA form, the CDR3 reads TGCGCCAGCAGCCAAGATGGGCCGGGGATTATCTCCTACAATGAGCAGTTCTTC.

At least ten counts were recorded for this clonotype. The genes are TRBV6-2 or TRBV6-3 and TRBJ2-2, with a weak D call TRBD1 (5 bases). Germline V gene sequence: CDR1 MNHEY, CDR2 SVGEGT. CDR3 length equals 15 residues. Deletions cut 2 bases from V and 3 bases from J, with 10 bases between. CDR3 in DNA: TGTGCCAGCAGTTACGTGGGGCTCGACACCGGGGAGCTGTTTTTT. Protein product: CASSYVGLDTGELFF.

This sequence joins TRBV4-3 and TRBJ2-2, with TRBD1 matching over 7 bases. CDR3 size: 16 residues. Trimming removed 0 bases from V and 4 bases from J; junction bases left unmatched: 5. Germline CDR1 reads LGHNA; CDR2 reads YSLEER. The CDR3 region has the DNA TGCGCCAGCAGCCAAGAGGGGGCAGGGGGCACCGGGGAGCTGTTTTTT. Protein sequence: CASSQEGAGGTGELFF.

The chain combines TRBV9 with TRBJ2-3, with D uncertain. The length of the CDR3 is 14 residues. V was clipped by 4 bases and J by 0 bases, with 9 bases between them. CDR1 is SGDLS and CDR2 is YYNGEE in the germline V gene. CDR3 amino acids: CASSPYSSTDTQYF. DNA for the CDR3: TGTGCCAGCAGCCCATATTCTAGCACAGATACGCAGTATTTT.

This rearrangement joins TRBV20-1 to TRBJ2-7; TRBD2 might be the D (6 bases). This CDR3 has 13 residues. V gave up 3 bases and J gave up 3 bases, with 12 bases separating them. The germline CDR1 and CDR2 sequences are DFQATT and SNEGSKA (reference sequence). In DNA form, the CDR3 reads TGCAGTGCTAGTCGGCGGGGTAACTACGAGCAGTACGTC. Its protein product is CSASRRGNYEQYV.

The chain is built from TRBV5-1 and TRBJ2-2; the match to TRBD1 covers 7 bases. This CDR3 is built from 16 residues. V was pared by 0 bases and J by 0 bases, with 2 bases of the junction left unmatched. In germline, CDR1 is SGHRS, CDR2 YFSETQ. The CDR3 DNA is TGCGCCAGCAGCTTGGCCGGGACAGCGAACACCGGGGAGCTGTTTTTT. Encoded protein: CASSLAGTANTGELFF. The variable domain in full, completed from reference TRBV5-1 and TRBJ2-2, reads KAGVTQTPRYLIKTRGQQVTLSCSPISGHRSVSWYQQTPGQGLQFLFEYFSETQRNKGNFPGRFSGRQFSNSRSEMNVSTLELGDSALYLCASSLAGTANTGELFFGEGSRLTVL.

This clonotype has only a few counts. The rearrangement uses TRBV6-5 and TRBJ2-4; 13 bases map to TRBD2. The ends lost 5 bases at V and 1 base at J; junction bases unmatched: 14. The CDR3 is 20 amino acids. Germline-derived CDR1 and CDR2 are MNHEY and SVGAGI. CDR3 sequence reads: CASSRRTSGGPHRAKNIQYF. The CDR3 DNA reads as TGTGCCAGCAGTCGCAGGACTAGCGGGGGCCCCCACCGGGCCAAAAACATTCAGTACTTC.

The V gene is TRBV3-1, the J gene TRBJ2-3, with TRBD2 identical over 9 bases. Germline V CDR1 and CDR2: LGHDT, YNNKEL (reference sequence). With 4 bases clipped from V and 5 bases from J, the junction kept 16 bases outside the gene matches. The CDR3 consists of 18 residues. The CDR3 protein is CASSPGRGSGGQGDTQYF. The CDR3 DNA reads TGTGCCAGCAGCCCGGGGCGTGGTAGCGGGGGCCAGGGAGATACGCAGTATTTT.

This clonotype was picked up a small number of times. V is TRBV5-1 and J is TRBJ2-1; 7 bases fit TRBD1. The V gene end was trimmed by 5 bases and the J gene end by 5 bases; junction bases not matched to a gene: 7. Germline V CDR1 and CDR2: SGHRS, YFSETQ. CDR3 size: 14 residues. The CDR3 sequence is CASSLGTVHNEQFF. CDR3 nucleotides: TGCGCCAGCAGTCTGGGGACAGTACACAATGAGCAGTTCTTC.

In this sample, this clonotype turned up a few times. The chain recombines TRBV9 with TRBJ1-2; 10 nucleotides match TRBD1. Germline loops: CDR1 SGDLS, CDR2 YYNGEE. The CDR3 has 17 amino acids. Losses at the gene ends were 1 base for V and 2 bases for J; bases not matched to a gene: 8. The CDR3, as DNA: TGTGCCAGCAGCGTACCCCGACCGGGACAGGGGAACTATGGCTACACCTTC. Residues: CASSVPRPGQGNYGYTF.

Ten or more counts support this clonotype. V and J are TRBV7-9 and TRBJ2-5; 9 bases fit TRBD2. Germline-derived CDR1 and CDR2 are SEHNR and FQNEAQ (reference sequence). The length of the CDR3 is 15 residues. V trimming: 5 bases; J trimming: 4 bases; junction bases outside the gene matches: 8. The CDR3 reads CASSAGLRGGETQYF. The CDR3 region has the DNA TGTGCCAGCAGCGCGGGGCTGCGGGGGGGAGAGACCCAGTACTTC.

The chain is built from TRBV5-1 and TRBJ1-1; D is unclear. Trimming removed 1 base from V and 5 bases from J, with 12 bases in between. Germline CDR1 reads SGHRS; CDR2 reads YFSETQ. CDR3 size: 14 residues. The CDR3 here is CASSLYGQDTEAFF. CDR3 nucleotide sequence: TGCGCCAGCAGCTTGTACGGCCAGGATACTGAAGCTTTCTTT.

This chain connects TRBV20-1 to TRBJ2-4; D remains unclear. CDR1 and CDR2 (germline): DFQATT, SNEGSKA (reference sequence). The CDR3 runs 14 residues. CDR3 DNA: TGCAGCGCCCCCGGTCCACTAGCCAAAAACATTCAGTACTTC. This sequence encodes CSAPGPLAKNIQYF.

The gene calls are TRBV18 and TRBJ2-7, with 7 bases fitting TRBD1. This CDR3 contains 14 residues. Trimming removed 2 bases from V and 3 bases from J; junction bases left unmatched: 4. Per the germline V gene, CDR1 is KGHSH and CDR2 is LQKENI. The CDR3 region has the DNA TGTGCCAGCTCACCAGTGGGACAGAACTACGAGCAGTACTTC. It is translated as CASSPVGQNYEQYF.

This clonotype has ten or more counts. The chain employs TRBV5-1 and TRBJ2-1; tentatively, D is TRBD2 (7 bases). CDR1 and CDR2 (germline): SGHRS, YFSETQ. V was clipped by 2 bases and J by 6 bases, with 15 bases between them. This CDR3 spans 15 amino acids. CDR3 residues: CASSLTGGLGNEQFF. The CDR3 nucleotides read TGCGCCAGCAGCTTAACGGGGGGCCTCGGCAATGAGCAGTTCTTC.